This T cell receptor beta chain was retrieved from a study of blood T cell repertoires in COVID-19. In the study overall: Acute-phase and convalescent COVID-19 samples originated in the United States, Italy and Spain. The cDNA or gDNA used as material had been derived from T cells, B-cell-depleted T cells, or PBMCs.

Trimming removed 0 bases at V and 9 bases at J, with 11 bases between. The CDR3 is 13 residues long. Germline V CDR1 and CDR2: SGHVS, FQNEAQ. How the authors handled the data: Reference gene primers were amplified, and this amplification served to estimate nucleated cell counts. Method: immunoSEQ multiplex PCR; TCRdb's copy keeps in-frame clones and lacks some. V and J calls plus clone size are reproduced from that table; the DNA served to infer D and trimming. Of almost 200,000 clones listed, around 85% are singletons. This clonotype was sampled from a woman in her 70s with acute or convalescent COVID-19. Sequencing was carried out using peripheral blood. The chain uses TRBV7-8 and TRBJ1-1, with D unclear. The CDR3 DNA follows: TGTGCCAGCAGCTTAGCGCGGGGAGGGAAAGCTTTCTTT. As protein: CASSLARGGKAFF.